The present T cell receptor (beta chain) was sequenced within a study of response to subunit inactivated influenza vaccine. TCRdb used MiXCR to reprocess the RT-PCR reads, holding one entry per CDR3 protein. The sample records fewer than 700,000 distinct CDR3 sequences, 13% being singletons. Germline lookup yields CDR1 SGHVS and CDR2 FQNEAQ. After removal of 6 bases from V and 7 bases from J, the junction contained 4 bases not matched to a gene. There are 13 residues in the CDR3. This clonotype has at least ten counts. This sequence was found in a man between 50 and 59 years old who received an inactivated influenza vaccine. The J gene is TRBJ1-5, the V gene TRBV7-8; 9 bases align to TRBD1. The material was PBMCs from blood, obtained roughly 45 days after vaccination. The CDR3 protein is CASRSDRGQPQHF. CDR3 bases: TGTGCCAGCAGATCGGACAGGGGACAGCCCCAGCATTTT. The variable domain in full, completed from reference TRBV7-8 and TRBJ1-5, reads GAGVSQSPRYKVAKRGQDVALRCDPISGHVSLFWYQQALGQGPEFLTYFQNEAQLDKSGLPSDRFFAERPEGSVSTLKIQRTQQEDSAVYLCASRSDRGQPQHFGDGTRLSIL.